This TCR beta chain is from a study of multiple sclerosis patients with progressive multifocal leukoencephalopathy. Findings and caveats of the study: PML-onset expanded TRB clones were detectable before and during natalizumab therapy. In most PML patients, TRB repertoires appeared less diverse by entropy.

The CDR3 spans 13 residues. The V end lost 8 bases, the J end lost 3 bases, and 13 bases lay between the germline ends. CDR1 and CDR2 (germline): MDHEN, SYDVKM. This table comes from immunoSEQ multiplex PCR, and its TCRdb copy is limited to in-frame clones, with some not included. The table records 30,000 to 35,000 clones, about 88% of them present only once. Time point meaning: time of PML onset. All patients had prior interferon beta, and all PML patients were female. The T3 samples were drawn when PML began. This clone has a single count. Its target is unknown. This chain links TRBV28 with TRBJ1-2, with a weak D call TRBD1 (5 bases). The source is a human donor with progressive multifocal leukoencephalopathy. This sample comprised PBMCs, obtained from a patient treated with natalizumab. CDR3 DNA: TGTGCCAGCCAAAGGGACGGGGACTATGGCTACACCTTC. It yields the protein CASQRDGDYGYTF.